One TCR beta chain is described in this entry. Antigen unknown. The study sequenced cultured CD4+ T cell DNA using the Oncomine TCR Beta short-read assay. TCRdb re-called the PCR reads with MiXCR, one entry per CDR3 protein. The sample lists fewer than 7,000 distinct CDR3 sequences; approximately 40% were seen once. Noted treatment: approximately 11-day PBMC culture with coronavirus spike peptide pools or control peptides (ViraFEST assay). Gathered ahead of the COVID-19 pandemic (2011-2018) were the CD4+ T cells of the unexposed donor. The sample is drawn from a study of vaccination and CD4 T cells after COVID-19. Study at large: Overlapping spike peptides from SARS-CoV-2, HCoV-NL63, HCoV-OC43 and HCoV-229E served to stimulate the cells. Control cultures received a CEFX pool, an HIV-1 Nef pool, or no peptide. Whole-study findings and limits: The appearance of a median roughly 89% of reactive clones in convalescent patients occurred only post-vaccination.

The CDR3 has 11 residues. Germline CDR1 GTSNPN, CDR2 SVGIG (reference sequence). Losses at the gene ends were 2 bases for V and 12 bases for J; bases not matched to a gene: 6. Sequencing was performed on CD4+ T cells from blood, cultured in vitro. This sequence was found in a human donor in good health. The chain links TRBV30 to TRBJ1-1; 7 bases are shared with TRBD1. CDR3 loop: CAWSTGTAPFF. The CDR3 DNA is TGTGCCTGGAGTACCGGGACAGCGCCTTTCTTT.